Shown below are 27 T cell receptor beta chains from a single sample sequenced in a study of T cells after yellow fever vaccination. TCRdb called the 5' RACE reads again in MiXCR, with one record for every CDR3 protein. This table has some 260,000 distinct CDR3 sequences, around 4.9% appearing once. The material was CD4+ T cells sorted from PBMCs, obtained on the day of the yellow fever booster vaccination. Receptors originate from a man in his late teens or twenties who received the YFV17D yellow fever vaccine.

V usage is TRBV7-9 and J usage is TRBJ2-1; the match to TRBD1 covers 9 bases. CDR1 SEHNR and CDR2 FQNEAQ come from the germline V gene (reference sequence). After removal of 1 base from V and 8 bases from J, the junction contained 6 bases not matched to a gene. CDR3 size: 15 residues. The CDR3 DNA reads TGTGCCAGCAGCTTAGGGGACAGGGACGTGGATGAGCAGTTCTTC. This encodes CASSLGDRDVDEQFF.

This chain uses TRBV5-4 with TRBJ1-1, with D possibly TRBD1 on 6 matching bases. The CDR3 has 15 residues. Trimming stripped 4 bases from V and 0 bases from J, with 13 bases between. Germline V gene data show CDR1 as SGHNT and CDR2 as YYREEE (reference sequence). The CDR3: CASSPNRVMNTEAFF. The CDR3 bases are TGTGCCAGCAGCCCAAACAGGGTCATGAACACTGAAGCTTTCTTT.

Ten or more counts support this clonotype. This chain joins TRBV9 and TRBJ2-3; D might be TRBD2 (5 bases). Trimming pared 1 base from V and 5 bases from J, leaving 8 bases between. The CDR3 is made up of 13 amino acids. CDR1 is SGDLS and CDR2 is YYNGEE in the germline V gene. The CDR3 bases are TGTGCCAGCAGCGTACTGGGGAGAGATACGCAGTATTTT. This translates into CASSVLGRDTQYF.

In its sample, this clonotype was seen many times. This rearrangement joins TRBV7-9 to TRBJ2-7, with D tentatively TRBD2 (5 bases). The CDR3 has 12 residues. Trimming removed 5 bases from V and 5 bases from J, with 10 bases in between. Germline V gene sequence: CDR1 SEHNR, CDR2 FQNEAQ (reference sequence). CDR3 loop: CASSRAVNEQYF. The CDR3 DNA sequence: TGTGCCAGCAGCCGAGCGGTGAACGAGCAGTACTTC.

The rearrangement uses TRBV11-2 and TRBJ2-3; D perhaps matches TRBD2 (6 bases). Germline V gene data show CDR1 as SGHAT and CDR2 as FQNNGV. CDR3 size: 16 residues. V was clipped by 3 bases and J by 2 bases, with 15 bases between them. The CDR3, as DNA: TGTGCCAGCAGCTTTGACGCGGGGAGCACCACAGATACGCAGTATTTT. Amino acid sequence: CASSFDAGSTTDTQYF.

The chain joins TRBV3-1 to TRBJ1-6; 7 bases align to TRBD1. This CDR3 has 15 residues. After removal of 3 bases from V and 10 bases from J, the junction contained 9 bases not matched to a gene. In germline, CDR1 is LGHDT, CDR2 YNNKEL (reference sequence). The CDR3 DNA reads as TGTGCCAGCAGCCATCTGGACAGGATCGGCTCACCCCTCCACTTT. This encodes CASSHLDRIGSPLHF.

This clonotype was recorded at least ten times. The chain uses TRBV7-2 and TRBJ2-3; no firm D call. The CDR3 is 13 residues long. Germline CDR1 SGHTA, CDR2 FQGNSA. Trimming left V 5 bases short and J 4 bases short, with 10 bases between. This chain's CDR3 is CASSVEIPDTQYF. The CDR3, as DNA: TGTGCCAGCAGCGTCGAAATCCCAGATACGCAGTATTTT.

Here the CDR3 DNA reads TGTGCCAGCAGCTTAGATGGTATTGGAGGGGCGGCTTCCCAGTACTTC. Translated: CASSLDGIGGAASQYF. The rearrangement links TRBV7-7 to TRBJ2-5, with D possibly TRBD2 on 6 matching bases. CDR3 length: 16 residues. Trimming shortened V by 1 base and J by 9 bases, and 21 bases separated the two germline ends. From germline, CDR1 is SSHAT and CDR2 FNYEAQ (reference sequence).

The chain joins TRBV6-1 to TRBJ1-5, with D hard to call. The CDR3 sequence is 15 residues long. CDR1 MNHNS and CDR2 SASEGT come from the germline V gene. Trimming cost V 7 bases and J 0 bases, with 13 bases left between them. CDR3: CASTELGFSNQPQHF. In nucleotides, the CDR3 is TGTGCCAGCACCGAACTAGGTTTTAGCAATCAGCCCCAGCATTTT.

This clonotype was detected a few times. The genes are TRBV6-6 and TRBJ1-5; tentative D call: TRBD1 (6 bases). There are 14 residues in the CDR3. Germline assignment: CDR1 MNHNY and CDR2 SVGAGI (reference sequence). V lost 8 bases and J 3 bases, leaving 14 bases between the germline ends. CDR3 in amino acids: CASGLRDNNQPQHF. CDR3 nucleotides: TGTGCCAGCGGACTCCGGGACAACAATCAGCCCCAGCATTTT.

The V gene is TRBV7-2, the J gene TRBJ2-1; D could derive from TRBD1 or TRBD2 (5 bases each). Germline assignment: CDR1 SGHTA and CDR2 FQGNSA. The V end was cut by 5 bases, the J end by 1 base, with 12 bases between. The CDR3 extends over 15 amino acids. Here the CDR3 reads CASSPMGVSYNEQFF. The DNA of the CDR3 is TGTGCCAGCAGCCCCATGGGGGTTTCCTACAATGAGCAGTTCTTC.

This clonotype was found a few times. This CDR3 is CASNRGQVTEAFF. CDR3 DNA: TGTGCCAGCAACCGGGGGCAGGTCACTGAAGCTTTCTTT. This chain uses TRBV6-2 or TRBV6-3 with TRBJ1-1; weak D call: TRBD1 (6 bases). Trimming stripped 7 bases from V and 4 bases from J, with 13 bases between. Germline lookup yields CDR1 MNHEY and CDR2 SVGEGT. This CDR3 region has 13 residues.

This clonotype has only a few counts. The gene calls are TRBV19 and TRBJ1-1; D remains unclear. V was clipped by 9 bases and J by 1 base, with 12 bases between them. The CDR3 sequence is 13 residues long. Germline CDR1 and CDR2: LNHDA and SQIVND (reference sequence). The CDR3 reads CASRSVENTEAFF. The DNA of the CDR3 is TGTGCCAGCAGAAGTGTGGAGAACACTGAAGCTTTCTTT.

A few counts support this clonotype. V gene TRBV18 combines with J gene TRBJ1-1, with 7 nucleotides matching TRBD1. This CDR3 is 15 amino acids long. Germline trimming cut 0 bases from V and 3 bases from J; bases unmatched to any gene: 4. Germline loops: CDR1 KGHSH, CDR2 LQKENI. CDR3 DNA: TGTGCCAGCTCACCACCAAACAGGGGAGACACTGAAGCTTTCTTT. It yields the protein CASSPPNRGDTEAFF.

The chain links TRBV5-4 to TRBJ2-1, with 7 nucleotides matching TRBD2. The V segment lost 4 bases and the J segment 2 bases; nucleotides outside the gene matches: 3. The CDR3 runs 14 residues. The germline CDR1 and CDR2 sequences are SGHNT and YYREEE (reference sequence). The CDR3 DNA reads TGTGCCAGCAGCGTTGGGACTACCTACAATGAGCAGTTCTTC. This sequence encodes CASSVGTTYNEQFF.

This clonotype has more than one count but fewer than ten. The CDR3 loop is CASSQNSGKETQYF. DNA for the CDR3: TGTGCCAGCAGCCAAAATAGCGGGAAAGAGACCCAGTACTTC. The genes are TRBV7-2 and TRBJ2-5; TRBD2 matches 8 bases. The V segment lost 5 bases and the J segment 3 bases; nucleotides outside the gene matches: 5. Germline CDR1 reads SGHTA; CDR2 reads FQGNSA. This CDR3 has 14 amino acids.

The CDR3 nucleotides read TGTGCCAGCTCACCGGCTGCAGATACGCAGTATTTT. Translation gives CASSPAADTQYF. V and J are TRBV18 and TRBJ2-3, with no clear D. V was shortened by 3 bases and J by 4 bases, with 5 bases between the two germline ends. CDR3 length equals 12 residues. Germline CDR1 is KGHSH and CDR2 is LQKENI.

This sequence joins TRBV5-6 and TRBJ2-2; D is undetermined. Germline V CDR1 and CDR2: SGHDT, YYEEEE. The CDR3 totals 16 residues. Trimming removed 0 bases from V and 6 bases from J, with 15 bases in between. The CDR3 is CASSLGSWRGAGELFF. The DNA for the CDR3 is TGTGCCAGCAGCTTGGGGAGTTGGAGAGGCGCCGGGGAGCTGTTTTTT.

The V and J genes are TRBV11-2 and TRBJ1-1; unclear D gene. Germline values: CDR1 SGHAT, CDR2 FQNNGV. The CDR3 extends over 15 amino acids. V lost 5 bases and J lost 1, with 14 bases in between. CDR3 residues: CASSPLYGRNTEAFF. The CDR3 region has the DNA TGTGCCAGCAGCCCCCTATACGGTAGGAACACTGAAGCTTTCTTT.

This clonotype was seen ten or more times. The chain combines TRBV6-2 or TRBV6-3 with TRBJ1-1; D is unresolved. The CDR3 sequence is 17 residues long. Deletions cut 7 bases from V and 3 bases from J, with 24 bases between. Germline V gene data show CDR1 as MNHEY and CDR2 as SVGEGT. The CDR3 nucleotides read TGTGCCAGCACCGCCGACATTTATGGGTTTGGTGACACTGAAGCTTTCTTT. It encodes CASTADIYGFGDTEAFF.

This sequence joins TRBV4-1 and TRBJ2-5; 10 bases match TRBD2. J lost 2 bases, V lost 4 bases, and 7 bases had no gene match. CDR1 is MGHRA, CDR2 YSYEKL, per germline. The CDR3 is 16 amino acids. The CDR3 DNA is TGCGCCAGCAGCCGCTTACTAGCGGGACGACAAGAGACCCAGTACTTC. It translates to CASSRLLAGRQETQYF.

This clonotype was counted between two and nine times. V gene TRBV28 combines with J gene TRBJ1-3, with D possibly being TRBD1 (6 bases). The CDR3 length is 15 residues. Germline CDR1 and CDR2: MDHEN and SYDVKM. Trimming pared 2 bases from V and 2 bases from J, leaving 10 bases between. CDR3 in DNA: TGTGCCAGCAGTTTAGGGGGCAGCCCTGGAAACACCATATATTTT. Its protein is CASSLGGSPGNTIYF.

This clonotype was seen repeatedly, ten times or more. The gene calls are TRBV3-1 and TRBJ2-5, with D tentatively TRBD1 (6 bases). Trimming shortened V by 1 base and J by 7 bases, and 13 bases separated the two germline ends. The CDR3 spans 14 residues. Germline V gives CDR1 LGHDT, CDR2 YNNKEL (reference sequence). The DNA of the CDR3 is TGTGCCAGCAGCCAAGGGACAGTGGACGGGACCCAGTACTTC. It specifies CASSQGTVDGTQYF.

This clonotype occurred a few times. The chain combines TRBV5-4 with TRBJ2-3; no definite D call. Trimming cost V 0 bases and J 1 base, with 9 bases left between them. Germline CDR1 and CDR2: SGHNT and YYREEE (reference sequence). The CDR3 has 15 residues. The chain's CDR3 is CASSLAVRGTDTQYF. CDR3 sequence (DNA): TGTGCCAGCAGCTTGGCCGTAAGGGGCACAGATACGCAGTATTTT.

This clonotype was counted at least ten times. J is TRBJ1-1 and V is TRBV12-3 or TRBV12-4; a weak D match, TRBD1 (5 bases). This CDR3 region has 14 residues. Trimming shortened V by 5 bases and J by 6 bases, and 16 bases separated the two germline ends. The DNA of the CDR3 is TGTGCCAGCAGTCTCACCGGGACGGAGGCTGAAGCTTTCTTT. This sequence encodes CASSLTGTEAEAFF.

The table lists this clonotype with many counts. The chain links TRBV4-1 to TRBJ1-2, with 7 bases lining up with TRBD1. V lost 4 bases and J lost 7; bases outside the gene matches: 15. CDR3 length equals 16 residues. CDR1 is MGHRA, CDR2 YSYEKL, per germline. CDR3 bases: TGCGCCAGCAGCCCTGGATTGGCCAGGGGGTCGTTTGGCTACACCTTC. This encodes CASSPGLARGSFGYTF.

This clonotype has just a few counts. The chain carries TRBV6-6 and TRBJ2-7, with D possibly being TRBD1 (6 bases). CDR3 length: 17 amino acids. Germline lookup yields CDR1 MNHNY and CDR2 SVGAGI (reference sequence). V was shortened by 0 bases and J by 2 bases, with 17 bases between the two germline ends. The CDR3 here is CASSYSRAGEDPYEQYV. DNA of the CDR3: TGTGCCAGCAGTTACTCGAGGGCAGGGGAAGACCCCTACGAGCAGTACGTC.